A single sample gave rise to the 14 T cell receptor beta chains below, sequenced in a study of T-cell reconstitution after alpha-beta-depleted transplantation in children. The TCRbeta library incorporated unique molecular identifiers. In TCRdb, the PCR reads were re-called with MiXCR into one record per CDR3 protein. This sample has almost 500,000 distinct CDR3 sequences, with 8% to 11% found just once. The sequencing here drew on PBMCs, taken before TCRalphabeta/CD19-depleted stem cell transplant. These receptors were collected from a child younger than 10 with inherited bone marrow failure, due to receive a stem cell transplant.

This clonotype has a count of ten or more. V usage is TRBV6-2 or TRBV6-3 and J usage is TRBJ1-5, with D hard to call. The V gene's germline CDR1 is MNHEY and CDR2 SVGEGT. V was shortened by 5 bases and J by 1 base, with 9 bases between the two germline ends. The CDR3 is 14 residues long. This CDR3 reads CASSGRISNQPQHF. The CDR3, as DNA: TGTGCCAGCAGTGGGCGGATAAGCAATCAGCCCCAGCATTTT.

This clonotype was detected ten times or more. The chain is built from TRBV5-1 and TRBJ2-7; TRBD1 matches at 7 bases. Germline lookup yields CDR1 SGHRS and CDR2 YFSETQ. V was pared by 10 bases and J by 1 base, with 14 bases of the junction left unmatched. The CDR3 is 15 residues long. CDR3 amino acids: CAGKPQTGRSYEQYF. The CDR3 coding sequence is TGCGCCGGCAAGCCCCAGACAGGGAGATCCTACGAGCAGTACTTC.

This clonotype was seen more than once but under ten times. CDR3 in amino acids: CASSQGRGEDEQFF. CDR3 nucleotides: TGCGCCAGCAGCCAAGGCCGGGGGGAGGATGAGCAGTTCTTC. The chain couples TRBV4-1 to TRBJ2-1; 7 nucleotides match TRBD2. This CDR3 is built from 14 residues. In germline, CDR1 is MGHRA, CDR2 YSYEKL. The junction had 5 bases not matched to a gene; V was cut back by 1 base and J by 8 bases.

This clonotype was counted at least ten times. V is TRBV5-4 and J is TRBJ2-2; 11 bases agree with TRBD1. CDR1 SGHNT and CDR2 YYREEE come from the germline V gene (reference sequence). The CDR3 sequence is 17 residues long. The V and J ends lost 4 bases and 6 bases, in that order; junction bases with no gene match: 11. The CDR3 region is CASSAKDRGRVAGELFF. CDR3 DNA sequence: TGTGCCAGCAGCGCGAAGGACAGGGGGCGGGTGGCCGGGGAGCTGTTTTTT. Drawing the rest from reference TRBV5-4 and TRBJ2-2, the complete variable domain is ETGVTQSPTHLIKTRGQQVTLRCSSQSGHNTVSWYQQALGQGPQFIFQYYREEENGRGNFPPRFSGLQFPNYSSELNVNALELDDSALYLCASSAKDRGRVAGELFFGEGSRLTVL.

This clonotype was observed at least ten times. This chain uses TRBV6-5 with TRBJ1-6, with a possible D match to TRBD1 (5 bases). Between the trimmed V and J ends, which lost 2 bases and 8 bases, there was a span of 13 bases. In germline, CDR1 is MNHEY, CDR2 SVGAGI. The CDR3 covers 15 residues. This CDR3 reads CASSYRRAPDSPLHF. The CDR3 bases are TGTGCCAGCAGTTACCGCAGGGCCCCAGATTCACCCCTCCACTTT.

In its sample, this clonotype was seen a few times. This chain joins TRBV7-2 and TRBJ2-1; D gene ambiguous. Per the germline V gene, CDR1 is SGHTA and CDR2 is FQGNSA. V lost 1 base and J 10 bases, leaving 5 bases between the germline ends. CDR3 length: 11 amino acids. The CDR3 DNA sequence: TGTGCCAGCAGCTTAGTGTGGGAGCAGTTCTTC. It specifies CASSLVWEQFF.

This clonotype was seen repeatedly, ten times or more. The chain joins TRBV4-1 to TRBJ2-7; unclear D gene. V lost 2 bases and J 0 bases, leaving 11 bases between the germline ends. From germline, CDR1 is MGHRA and CDR2 YSYEKL. The CDR3 loop spans 15 amino acids. The CDR3 sequence: CASSQQARFSYEQYF. The CDR3 DNA sequence: TGCGCCAGCAGCCAACAGGCCCGTTTCTCCTACGAGCAGTACTTC.

This clonotype was seen ten or more times. An end of the junction differs from the germline gene, which may be a read error. The chain has TRBV12-3 or TRBV12-4 and TRBJ2-1; 9 bases agree with TRBD2. This CDR3 region has 13 residues. The CDR3 bases are TGTGCCAGCAGTCCCCCGGGGCTAGCGGGGCCAAACTTC. Its protein product is CASSPPGLAGPNF.

This clonotype was detected many times. The genes are TRBV15 and TRBJ1-1; possible D gene TRBD1, 6 bases. The CDR3 loop spans 16 amino acids. Deletions cut 8 bases from V and 0 bases from J, with 19 bases between. Germline CDR1 and CDR2: LNHNV and YYDKDF (reference sequence). CDR3 bases: TGTGCCACCGGAGGGCCGGACAGCATAATGAACACTGAAGCTTTCTTT. It specifies CATGGPDSIMNTEAFF.

There are many counts of this clonotype. J is TRBJ2-5 and V is TRBV7-9, with D possibly TRBD1 on 6 matching bases. The V gene's germline CDR1 is SEHNR and CDR2 FQNEAQ (reference sequence). V shed 8 bases and J shed 2 bases, with 15 bases lying between them. This CDR3 is 14 amino acids long. As DNA, the CDR3 is TGTGCCAGCGGGTATCAGACAGGACAAGAGACCCAGTACTTC. As protein: CASGYQTGQETQYF.

The V call is TRBV19, the J call TRBJ2-1; D gene unclear. Germline V CDR1 and CDR2: LNHDA, SQIVND (reference sequence). The CDR3 totals 14 residues. The V and J ends lost 7 bases and 4 bases respectively, with 14 bases between them. CDR3: CASKDGLGYNEQFF. CDR3 in DNA: TGTGCCAGTAAGGACGGGCTCGGATACAATGAGCAGTTCTTC. The variable domain in full, with the rest retrieved from reference TRBV19 and TRBJ2-1, is DGGITQSPKYLFRKEGQNVTLSCEQNLNHDAMYWYRQDPGQGLRLIYYSQIVNDFQKGDIAEGYSVSREKKESFPLTVTSAQKNPTAFYLCASKDGLGYNEQFFGPGTRLTVL.

There are many counts of this clonotype. The chain couples TRBV9 to TRBJ1-1; D is unclear. Germline V gene sequence: CDR1 SGDLS, CDR2 YYNGEE. V dropped 2 bases and J dropped 1 base, with 9 bases sitting between them. The CDR3 has 14 residues. This CDR3 is CASSVVQKNTEAFF. In nucleotides, the CDR3 is TGTGCCAGCAGCGTCGTCCAGAAGAACACTGAAGCTTTCTTT.

This clonotype came up many times. The chain joins TRBV20-1 to TRBJ1-4; weak D call: TRBD1 (6 bases). Germline CDR1 and CDR2: DFQATT and SNEGSKA (reference sequence). The CDR3 is made up of 14 amino acids. Trimming shortened V by 0 bases and J by 8 bases, and 13 bases separated the two germline ends. In nucleotides, the CDR3 is TGCAGTGCTAGAGATTTCACAGGGCGGGAAAAACTGTTTTTT. Amino acids: CSARDFTGREKLFF.

This clonotype has at least ten counts. The V gene is TRBV28, the J gene TRBJ1-5; D is ambiguous. The germline gives CDR1 MDHEN, CDR2 SYDVKM. V was trimmed by 5 bases and J by 4 bases, leaving 12 bases between them. This CDR3 has 14 residues. The CDR3 nucleotides are TGTGCCAGCAGTACGGACGGATTTAATCAGCCCCAGCATTTT. It yields the protein CASSTDGFNQPQHF.